The 28 T cell receptor beta chains presented below share a single source sample, sequenced in a study of blood T cell repertoires in COVID-19. Method: immunoSEQ multiplex PCR; TCRdb's copy keeps in-frame clones and lacks some. The sample has 70,000 to 95,000 clones; 89% are singletons. What was sequenced was peripheral blood. The receptors here all came from a woman older than 75 with active COVID-19.

The J gene is TRBJ1-2, the V gene TRBV5-1; 7 nucleotides agree with TRBD1. The germline V gene encodes CDR1 SGHRS and CDR2 YFSETQ. This CDR3 has 13 residues. V trimming: 0 bases; J trimming: 4 bases; junction bases outside the gene matches: 0. The CDR3 nucleotides read TGCGCCAGCAGCTTGGCAGGGGGCTATGGCTACACCTTC. Protein sequence: CASSLAGGYGYTF.

The chain is built from TRBV11-2 and TRBJ1-1; D not resolved. The CDR3 has 14 residues. The germline V gene has CDR1 SGHAT and CDR2 FQNNGV. V lost 3 bases to trimming and J lost 5 bases, with 13 bases between them. CDR3 bases: TGTGCCAGCAGCTTGACCCCCCAGAGGACTGAAGCTTTCTTT. It is translated as CASSLTPQRTEAFF.

CDR3 DNA sequence: TGTGCCAGCAGGGGACAGGGTGGCACCGGGGAGCTGTTTTTT. Protein product: CASRGQGGTGELFF. The chain is built from TRBV6-4 and TRBJ2-2; 9 bases are shared with TRBD1. Looked up from germline, CDR1 is MRHNA and CDR2 is SNTAGT. This CDR3 region has 14 residues. J was trimmed by 4 bases and V by 6 bases; bases with no gene match: 3.

This chain links TRBV5-1 with TRBJ2-3; 11 bases are shared with TRBD2. Trimming at V came to 3 bases and at J to 6 bases, leaving 6 bases not matched to a gene. Germline values: CDR1 SGHRS, CDR2 YFSETQ. The CDR3 runs to 15 residues. The CDR3 loop reads CASSYLAGGPDTQYF. The CDR3 nucleotides are TGCGCCAGCAGCTACTTAGCGGGAGGGCCTGATACGCAGTATTTT.

This sequence joins TRBV9 and TRBJ1-4, with D unclear. CDR1 is SGDLS and CDR2 is YYNGEE in the germline V gene. The germline V and J ends were trimmed by 4 bases and 6 bases, with 13 bases remaining between them. CDR3 size: 14 residues. The CDR3 DNA reads as TGTGCCAGCAGCCCTAGGAGTCGCGATGAAAAACTGTTTTTT. The encoded protein is CASSPRSRDEKLFF.

This sequence joins TRBV18 and TRBJ1-4; no reliable D call. The CDR3 runs 13 residues. From germline, CDR1 is KGHSH and CDR2 LQKENI. Trimming took off 0 bases at V and 7 bases at J, with 6 bases between the two ends. The CDR3 sequence: CASSPPGGEKLFF. The CDR3 nucleotides are TGTGCCAGCTCACCACCAGGAGGTGAAAAACTGTTTTTT.

CDR3 coding DNA: TGTGCCACCAGCAGGGGAGGCGGGACCCAAGAGACCCAGTACTTC. Protein sequence: CATSRGGGTQETQYF. The J gene is TRBJ2-5, the V gene TRBV15, with D possibly matching TRBD2 (6 bases). V lost 3 bases, J lost 1 base, and 12 bases lay in between. The germline V gene has CDR1 LNHNV and CDR2 YYDKDF (reference sequence). The CDR3 runs 15 residues.

The CDR3 reads CATSQPGGTYEQYF. The CDR3 DNA sequence: TGTGCCACCAGCCAACCGGGGGGGACCTACGAGCAGTACTTC. This rearrangement joins TRBV15 to TRBJ2-7, with 8 bases lining up with TRBD2. V shed 5 bases, J shed 2 bases, and the junction held 5 bases outside the gene matches. The CDR3 has 14 residues. The germline gives CDR1 LNHNV, CDR2 YYDKDF (reference sequence).

The V gene is TRBV7-2, the J gene TRBJ2-1; 15 nucleotides align to TRBD2. The CDR3 contains 17 residues. CDR1 is SGHTA and CDR2 is FQGNSA in the germline V gene. V was pared by 5 bases and J by 6 bases, with 8 bases of the junction left unmatched. CDR3 nucleotide sequence: TGTGCCAGCAGCCGCCTCGGACTAGCGGGGGGGGTCAATGAGCAGTTCTTC. Residues: CASSRLGLAGGVNEQFF.

The chain joins TRBV28 to TRBJ1-2, with 7 positions matching TRBD1. The junction had 12 bases not matched to a gene; V was cut back by 10 bases and J by 4 bases. From germline, CDR1 is MDHEN and CDR2 SYDVKM. This CDR3 has 14 amino acids. The CDR3 bases are TGTGCCACCCCGGATCGCGGACAGGCCTATGGCTACACCTTC. It codes for CATPDRGQAYGYTF.

V is TRBV4-2 and J is TRBJ2-2; a possible D gene is TRBD2 (6 bases). CDR3 length: 16 residues. Germline assignment: CDR1 LGHNA and CDR2 YNFKEQ. V was clipped by 0 bases and J by 4 bases, with 12 bases between them. This CDR3 reads CASSQDGGPSTGELFF. CDR3 bases: TGTGCCAGCAGCCAAGATGGAGGGCCGAGCACCGGGGAGCTGTTTTTT.

This chain connects TRBV28 to TRBJ2-7; the match to TRBD1 covers 9 bases. This CDR3 is 14 amino acids long. The J segment lost 4 bases and the V segment lost 8 bases, leaving 9 bases of the junction unmatched. CDR1 and CDR2 (germline): MDHEN, SYDVKM. CDR3 protein: CASGTGGAYYEQYF. Written as DNA, the CDR3 is TGTGCCAGCGGTACAGGGGGCGCTTATTACGAGCAGTACTTC.

The chain recombines TRBV29-1 with TRBJ2-3; 7 bases line up with TRBD2. Germline V gene lookup returns CDR1 SQVTM and CDR2 ANQGSEA. V trimming: 4 bases; J trimming: 2 bases; junction bases outside the gene matches: 6. The CDR3 is 14 amino acids. The CDR3 reads CSVVSGRTTDTQYF. In DNA form, the CDR3 reads TGCAGCGTTGTTTCCGGGAGGACCACAGATACGCAGTATTTT.

The chain is built from TRBV28 and TRBJ2-7; the match to TRBD2 covers 7 bases. The CDR3 extends over 16 amino acids. Unmatched junction bases numbered 12, after V lost 5 bases and J lost 2 bases. Germline values: CDR1 MDHEN, CDR2 SYDVKM. DNA for the CDR3: TGTGCCAGCAGTCAACGGGAAGGGGAGGGAACCTACGAGCAGTACTTC. Its protein product is CASSQREGEGTYEQYF.

This chain uses TRBV28 with TRBJ2-2; possible D gene TRBD2, 5 bases. Per germline, CDR1 MDHEN and CDR2 SYDVKM. The ends were cut back, 6 bases at V and 4 bases at J, with 18 bases in the middle. This CDR3 is built from 16 residues. The CDR3 bases are TGTGCCAGCAGCTCTAACCCTGGGAGAGGCACCGGGGAGCTGTTTTTT. It specifies CASSSNPGRGTGELFF. The variable domain in full, completed from reference TRBV28 and TRBJ2-2, reads DVKVTQSSRYLVKRTGEKVFLECVQDMDHENMFWYRQDPGLGLRLIYFSYDVKMKEKGDIPEGYSVSREKKERFSLILESASTNQTSMYLCASSSNPGRGTGELFFGEGSRLTVL.

V gene TRBV4-1 combines with J gene TRBJ2-3; TRBD2 matches 15 bases. J lost 1 base, V lost 4 bases, and 9 bases had no gene match. Germline CDR1 is MGHRA and CDR2 is YSYEKL. CDR3 length: 19 residues. CDR3: CASSLFGLAGGPGTDTQYF. Here the CDR3 DNA reads TGCGCCAGCAGCCTCTTCGGACTAGCGGGAGGGCCGGGCACAGATACGCAGTATTTT.

J is TRBJ1-5 and V is TRBV28; the D is unclear. The CDR3 spans 14 residues. Germline CDR1 reads MDHEN; CDR2 reads SYDVKM. V dropped 2 bases and J dropped 4 bases, with 9 bases sitting between them. CDR3 region: CASSLGGGNQPQHF. The CDR3 nucleotides read TGTGCCAGCAGTTTAGGAGGTGGAAATCAGCCCCAGCATTTT.

The CDR3 loop is CIPGVGGGEQFF. CDR3 bases: TGTATCCCAGGGGTAGGGGGTGGGGAGCAGTTCTTC. This chain links TRBV5-7 with TRBJ2-1; D may be TRBD1 (6 bases). TRBV5-7 is reported as an ORF; its role is uncertain. This CDR3 has 12 amino acids.

This chain connects TRBV6-2 or TRBV6-3 to TRBJ1-2; TRBD1 matches at 7 bases. V lost 6 bases to trimming and J lost 4 bases; unmatched junction nucleotides: 11. Per germline, CDR1 MNHEY and CDR2 SVGEGT. The CDR3 is made up of 15 amino acids. Written as DNA, the CDR3 is TGTGCCAGCAGCGGCCAGGGGGGAGTCGGCTATGGCTACACCTTC. Translated, it gives CASSGQGGVGYGYTF.

This clone was counted a single time. The rearrangement joins TRBV7-9 to TRBJ1-5, with TRBD1 matching over 10 bases. The germline V gene has CDR1 SEHNR and CDR2 FQNEAQ (reference sequence). CDR3 size: 14 residues. V shed 4 bases, J shed 4 bases, and the junction held 1 base outside the gene matches. Here the CDR3 reads CASSWTGGNQPQHF. In DNA form, the CDR3 reads TGTGCCAGCAGCTGGACAGGGGGTAATCAGCCCCAGCATTTT.

This CDR3 is CASSHVTTGGAETQYF. CDR3 sequence (DNA): TGTGCCAGCAGCCACGTCACGACAGGGGGCGCAGAGACCCAGTACTTC. V and J are TRBV4-2 and TRBJ2-5; 10 nucleotides line up with TRBD1. Germline loops: CDR1 LGHNA, CDR2 YNFKEQ. Germline trimming cut 3 bases from V and 4 bases from J; bases unmatched to any gene: 8. This CDR3 region has 16 residues.

The sample holds a few counts of this clone. This sequence joins TRBV6-5 and TRBJ2-3; D is possibly TRBD1 (6 bases). The CDR3 covers 14 residues. Trimming left V 6 bases short and J 6 bases short, with 16 bases between. Germline V gene sequence: CDR1 MNHEY, CDR2 SVGAGI. CDR3 amino acids: CASRRGQGSDTQYF. Here the CDR3 DNA reads TGTGCCAGCAGGAGGGGCCAGGGGTCTGATACGCAGTATTTT.

The J gene is TRBJ1-1, the V gene TRBV28, with D possibly being TRBD1 (5 bases). This CDR3 has 14 amino acids. V lost 5 bases and J 7 bases, leaving 17 bases between the germline ends. Germline lookup yields CDR1 MDHEN and CDR2 SYDVKM. The CDR3 region is CASSPPGGWYEAFF. In DNA, the CDR3 is TGTGCCAGCAGTCCCCCCGGGGGTTGGTATGAAGCTTTCTTT.

The chain couples TRBV30 to TRBJ2-1, with TRBD2 identical over 7 bases. Trimming took 2 bases from V and 9 from J; bases not matched to a gene: 4. Germline V gene lookup returns CDR1 GTSNPN and CDR2 SVGIG (reference sequence). This CDR3 region has 12 residues. CDR3 nucleotide sequence: TGTGCCTGGAGTCCGACTAGCAGTGAGCAGTTCTTC. Translated: CAWSPTSSEQFF.

V and J are TRBV5-4 and TRBJ2-7; 11 nucleotides agree with TRBD1. This CDR3 has 15 residues. J lost 3 bases, V lost 2 bases, and 4 bases had no gene match. The germline CDR1 and CDR2 sequences are SGHNT and YYREEE (reference sequence). In DNA form, the CDR3 reads TGTGCCAGCAGCTTAAGGACAGGGGGCTTCTACGAGCAGTACTTC. It translates to CASSLRTGGFYEQYF.

The chain links TRBV28 to TRBJ2-7, with TRBD1 identical over 10 bases. Germline trimming cut 5 bases from V and 6 bases from J; bases unmatched to any gene: 7. The V gene's germline CDR1 is MDHEN and CDR2 SYDVKM. This CDR3 contains 14 residues. CDR3 region: CASSTRTGGVEQYF. The CDR3 nucleotides are TGTGCCAGCAGTACTCGGACAGGGGGGGTCGAGCAGTACTTC.

The DNA for the CDR3 is TGTGCCACCAGCAGAGATGGACTAGCAGGAGATACGCAGTATTTT. It yields the protein CATSRDGLAGDTQYF. The chain combines TRBV15 with TRBJ2-3; 8 bases fit TRBD2. Germline lookup yields CDR1 LNHNV and CDR2 YYDKDF (reference sequence). V gave up 0 bases and J gave up 5 bases; unmatched junction bases: 4. This CDR3 is 15 amino acids long.

V and J are TRBV19 and TRBJ2-1; D is possibly TRBD2 (6 bases). Looked up from germline, CDR1 is LNHDA and CDR2 is SQIVND (reference sequence). The CDR3 is 11 residues long. The V and J ends lost 5 bases and 15 bases respectively, with 14 bases between them. CDR3 sequence: CASSARLVWFF. The CDR3 bases are TGTGCCAGTAGTGCACGACTAGTGTGGTTCTTC.